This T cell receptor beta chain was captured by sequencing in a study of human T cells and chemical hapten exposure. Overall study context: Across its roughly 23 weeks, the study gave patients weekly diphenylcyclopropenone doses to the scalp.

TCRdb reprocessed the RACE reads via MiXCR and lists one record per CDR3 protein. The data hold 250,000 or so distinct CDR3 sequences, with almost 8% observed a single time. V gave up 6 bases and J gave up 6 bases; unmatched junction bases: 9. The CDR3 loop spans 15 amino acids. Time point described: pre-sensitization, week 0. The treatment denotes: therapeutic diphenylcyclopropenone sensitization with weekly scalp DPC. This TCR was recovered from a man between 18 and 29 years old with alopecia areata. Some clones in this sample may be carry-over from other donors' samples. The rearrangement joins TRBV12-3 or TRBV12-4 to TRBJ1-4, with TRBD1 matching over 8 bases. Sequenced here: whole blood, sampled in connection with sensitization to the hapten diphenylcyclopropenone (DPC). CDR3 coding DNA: TGTGCCAGCAGGCTCGACAGGGGAGGGGATGAAAAACTGTTTTTT. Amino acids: CASRLDRGGDEKLFF.